This T cell receptor beta chain was identified in a study of cytomegalovirus exposure and HLA in healthy donors. Notes on the study in general: According to an earlier analysis, most TCR beta V segments yielded productive rearrangements about 87% or about 30% of the time.

V trimming: 0 bases; J trimming: 5 bases; junction bases outside the gene matches: 7. Germline-derived CDR1 and CDR2 are SGHNT and YYREEE (reference sequence). This CDR3 is built from 17 residues. PCR amplification relied on 60 Vbeta primers (plus 13 Jbeta primers). Profiled with immunoSEQ multiplex PCR; TCRdb holds only in-frame clones, not every one. In the table there are 150,000 or so clones, around 83% of which are singletons. Concerning this clone itself: The antigen is not known.

The sequencing sample was made of PBMCs. This TCR derives from a man in his fifties or sixties in good health and CMV-seropositive. The chain uses TRBV5-4 and TRBJ2-1, with 11 bases lining up with TRBD2. CDR3 sequence (DNA): TGTGCCAGCAGCTTGGCGGTAGCGGGGGGGTTGAACAATGAGCAGTTCTTC. This codes for CASSLAVAGGLNNEQFF.